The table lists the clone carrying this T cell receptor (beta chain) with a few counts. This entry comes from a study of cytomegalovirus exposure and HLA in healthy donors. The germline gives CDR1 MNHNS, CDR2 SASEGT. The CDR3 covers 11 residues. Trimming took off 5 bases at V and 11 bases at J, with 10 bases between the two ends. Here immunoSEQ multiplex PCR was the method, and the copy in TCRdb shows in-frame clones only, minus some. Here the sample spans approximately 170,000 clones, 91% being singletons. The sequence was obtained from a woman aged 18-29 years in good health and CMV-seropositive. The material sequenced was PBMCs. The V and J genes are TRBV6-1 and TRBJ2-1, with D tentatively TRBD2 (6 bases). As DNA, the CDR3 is TGTGCCAGCAGTTTTGGGGGGAAGCAGTTCTTC. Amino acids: CASSFGGKQFF.